Described below is a single T cell receptor (beta chain) sequence and its context. What it binds is unknown. Sequencing used immunoSEQ multiplex PCR; TCRdb keeps in-frame clones, though not all of them. Here the sample spans about 79,000 clones, around 90% being singletons. The entry originates in a study of T cells in localized non-small cell lung cancer. Findings and caveats of the study: In adjacent lung, a median roughly 53 of the top 100 tumor clones were found. Among the tissues sampled, uninvolved adjacent lung had the highest T cell clonality, above tumor.

J lost 3 bases, V lost 1 base, and 3 bases had no gene match. CDR3 length: 16 amino acids. In germline, CDR1 is MGHRA, CDR2 YSYEKL. The J gene is TRBJ1-6, the V gene TRBV4-1, with 7 positions matching TRBD1. The clonotype originates from a woman aged 35 to 70 with stage I squamous cell lung carcinoma. Here the sequenced sample was peripheral blood, taken before any cancer treatment. The CDR3: CASSQGTGFYNSPLHF. The CDR3 nucleotides read TGCGCCAGCAGCCAAGGGACAGGTTTCTATAATTCACCCCTCCACTTT.